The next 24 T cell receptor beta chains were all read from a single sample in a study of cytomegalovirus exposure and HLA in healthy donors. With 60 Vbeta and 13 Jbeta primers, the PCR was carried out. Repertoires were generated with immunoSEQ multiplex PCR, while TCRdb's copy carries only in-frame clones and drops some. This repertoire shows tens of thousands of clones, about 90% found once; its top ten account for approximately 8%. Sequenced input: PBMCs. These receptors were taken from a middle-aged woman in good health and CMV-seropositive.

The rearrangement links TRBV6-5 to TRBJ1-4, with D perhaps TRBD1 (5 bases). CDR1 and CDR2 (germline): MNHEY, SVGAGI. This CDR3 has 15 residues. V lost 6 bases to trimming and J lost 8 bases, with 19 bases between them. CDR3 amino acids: CASRGPRLSGEKLFF. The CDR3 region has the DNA TGTGCCAGCAGGGGGCCGCGGTTATCAGGGGAAAAACTGTTTTTT.

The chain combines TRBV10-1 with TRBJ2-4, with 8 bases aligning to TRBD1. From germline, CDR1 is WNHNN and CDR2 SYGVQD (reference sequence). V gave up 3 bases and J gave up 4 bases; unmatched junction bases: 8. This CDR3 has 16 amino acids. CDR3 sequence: CASSDPGGPLKNIQYF. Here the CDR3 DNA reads TGCGCCAGCAGTGACCCAGGGGGCCCCTTAAAAAACATTCAGTACTTC.

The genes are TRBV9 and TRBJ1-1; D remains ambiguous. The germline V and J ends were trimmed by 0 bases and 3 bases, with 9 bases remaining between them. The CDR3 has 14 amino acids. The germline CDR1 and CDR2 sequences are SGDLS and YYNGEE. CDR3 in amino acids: CASSVGRVDTEAFF. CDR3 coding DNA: TGTGCCAGCAGCGTAGGACGGGTAGACACTGAAGCTTTCTTT.

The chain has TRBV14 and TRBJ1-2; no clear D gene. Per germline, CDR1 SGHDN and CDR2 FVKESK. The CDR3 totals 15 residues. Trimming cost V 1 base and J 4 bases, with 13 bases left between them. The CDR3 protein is CASSQGPEGPYGYTF. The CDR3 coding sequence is TGTGCCAGCAGCCAAGGACCGGAGGGTCCCTATGGCTACACCTTC.

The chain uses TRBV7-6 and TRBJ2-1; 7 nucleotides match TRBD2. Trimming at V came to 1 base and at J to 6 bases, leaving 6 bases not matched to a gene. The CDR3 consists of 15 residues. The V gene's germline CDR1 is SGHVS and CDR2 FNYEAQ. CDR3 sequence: CASSLVGGEGNEQFF. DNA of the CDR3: TGTGCCAGCAGCTTAGTAGGCGGGGAGGGCAATGAGCAGTTCTTC.

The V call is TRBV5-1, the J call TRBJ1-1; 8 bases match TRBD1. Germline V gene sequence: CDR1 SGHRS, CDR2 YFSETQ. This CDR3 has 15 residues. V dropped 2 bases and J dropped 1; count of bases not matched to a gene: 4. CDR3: CASSLFGQGNTEAFF. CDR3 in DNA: TGCGCCAGCAGCTTATTTGGACAGGGGAACACTGAAGCTTTCTTT.

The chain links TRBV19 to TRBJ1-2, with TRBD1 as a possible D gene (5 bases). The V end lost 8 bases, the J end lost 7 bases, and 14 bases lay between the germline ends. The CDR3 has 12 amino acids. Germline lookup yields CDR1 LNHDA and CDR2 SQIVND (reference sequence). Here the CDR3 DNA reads TGTGCCAGTGTCCAGGGAGGCGGTGGCTACACCTTC. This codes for CASVQGGGGYTF. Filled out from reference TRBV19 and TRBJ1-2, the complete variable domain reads DGGITQSPKYLFRKEGQNVTLSCEQNLNHDAMYWYRQDPGQGLRLIYYSQIVNDFQKGDIAEGYSVSREKKESFPLTVTSAQKNPTAFYLCASVQGGGGYTFGSGTRLTVV.

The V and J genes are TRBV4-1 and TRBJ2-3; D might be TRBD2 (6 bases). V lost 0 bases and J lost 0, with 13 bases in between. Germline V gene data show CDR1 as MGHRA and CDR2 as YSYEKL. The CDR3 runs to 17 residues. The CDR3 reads CASSQELGEASTDTQYF. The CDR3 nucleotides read TGCGCCAGCAGCCAAGAACTGGGGGAGGCCAGCACAGATACGCAGTATTTT.

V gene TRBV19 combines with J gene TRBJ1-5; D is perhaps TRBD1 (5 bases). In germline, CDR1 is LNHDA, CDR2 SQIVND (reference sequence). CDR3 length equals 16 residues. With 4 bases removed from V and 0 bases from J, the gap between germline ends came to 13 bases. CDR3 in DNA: TGTGCCAGTAGTACGGGGGAGCTTTATAGCAATCAGCCCCAGCATTTT. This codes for CASSTGELYSNQPQHF. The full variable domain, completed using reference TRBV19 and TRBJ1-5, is DGGITQSPKYLFRKEGQNVTLSCEQNLNHDAMYWYRQDPGQGLRLIYYSQIVNDFQKGDIAEGYSVSREKKESFPLTVTSAQKNPTAFYLCASSTGELYSNQPQHFGDGTRLSIL.

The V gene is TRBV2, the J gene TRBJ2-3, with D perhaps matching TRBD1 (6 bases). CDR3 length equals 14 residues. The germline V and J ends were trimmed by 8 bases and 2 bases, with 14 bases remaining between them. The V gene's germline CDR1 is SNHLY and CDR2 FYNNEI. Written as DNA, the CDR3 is TGTGCCAGCGGCAGGGGACCCTCCACAGATACGCAGTATTTT. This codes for CASGRGPSTDTQYF.

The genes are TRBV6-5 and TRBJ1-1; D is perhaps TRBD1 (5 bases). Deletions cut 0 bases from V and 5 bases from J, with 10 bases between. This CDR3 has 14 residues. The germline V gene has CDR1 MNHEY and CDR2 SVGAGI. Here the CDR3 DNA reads TGTGCCAGCAGTTACTCAGGGGCGCATACTGAAGCTTTCTTT. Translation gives CASSYSGAHTEAFF.

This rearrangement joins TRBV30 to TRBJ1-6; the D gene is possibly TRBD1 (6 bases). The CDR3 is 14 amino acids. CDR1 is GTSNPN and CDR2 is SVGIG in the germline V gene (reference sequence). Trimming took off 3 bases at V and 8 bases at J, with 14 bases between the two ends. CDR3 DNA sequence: TGTGCCTGGAGGTATACAGGGTTCTATTCACCCCTCCACTTT. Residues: CAWRYTGFYSPLHF.

The CDR3 DNA is TGCGCCAGCAGCCGGGGGGGGACAGGGGTACGCAACTATGGCTACACCTTC. Amino acids: CASSRGGTGVRNYGYTF. The chain uses TRBV5-1 and TRBJ1-2; 10 nucleotides line up with TRBD1. CDR1 is SGHRS, CDR2 YFSETQ, per germline. There are 17 residues in the CDR3. V dropped 4 bases and J dropped 2; count of bases not matched to a gene: 11.

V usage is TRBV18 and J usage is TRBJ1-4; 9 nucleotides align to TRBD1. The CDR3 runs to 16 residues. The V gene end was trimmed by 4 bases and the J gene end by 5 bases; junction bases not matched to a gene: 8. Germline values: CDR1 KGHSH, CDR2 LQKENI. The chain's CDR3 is CASSRTGTGINEKLFF. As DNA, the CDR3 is TGTGCCAGCTCACGAACCGGGACAGGGATAAATGAAAAACTGTTTTTT.

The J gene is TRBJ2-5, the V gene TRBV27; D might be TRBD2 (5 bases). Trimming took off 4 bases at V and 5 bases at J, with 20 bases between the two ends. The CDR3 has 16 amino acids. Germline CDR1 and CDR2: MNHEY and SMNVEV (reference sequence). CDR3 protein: CASSSILRGSEETQYF. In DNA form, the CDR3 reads TGTGCCAGCAGTTCAATCCTACGGGGTAGTGAGGAGACCCAGTACTTC.

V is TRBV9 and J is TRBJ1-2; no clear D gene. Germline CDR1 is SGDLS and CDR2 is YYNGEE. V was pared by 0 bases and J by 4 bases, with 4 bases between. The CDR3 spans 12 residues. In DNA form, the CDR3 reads TGTGCCAGCAGCGTAGGCAGCTATGGCTACACCTTC. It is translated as CASSVGSYGYTF. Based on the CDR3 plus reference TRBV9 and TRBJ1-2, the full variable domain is DSGVTQTPKHLITATGQRVTLRCSPRSGDLSVYWYQQSLDQGLQFLIQYYNGEERAKGNILERFSAQQFPDLHSELNLSSLELGDSALYFCASSVGSYGYTFGSGTRLTVV.

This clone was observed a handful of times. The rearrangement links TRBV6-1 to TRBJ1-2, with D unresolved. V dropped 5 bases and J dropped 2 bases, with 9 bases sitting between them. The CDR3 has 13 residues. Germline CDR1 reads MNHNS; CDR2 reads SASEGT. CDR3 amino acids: CASSNLANYGYTF. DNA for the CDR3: TGTGCCAGCAGTAACCTCGCGAACTATGGCTACACCTTC.

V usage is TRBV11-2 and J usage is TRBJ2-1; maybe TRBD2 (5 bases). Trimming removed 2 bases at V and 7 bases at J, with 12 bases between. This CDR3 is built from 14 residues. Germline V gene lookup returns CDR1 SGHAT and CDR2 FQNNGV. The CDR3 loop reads CASSLIRGGNEQFF. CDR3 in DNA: TGTGCCAGCAGCTTAATCCGGGGTGGGAATGAGCAGTTCTTC.

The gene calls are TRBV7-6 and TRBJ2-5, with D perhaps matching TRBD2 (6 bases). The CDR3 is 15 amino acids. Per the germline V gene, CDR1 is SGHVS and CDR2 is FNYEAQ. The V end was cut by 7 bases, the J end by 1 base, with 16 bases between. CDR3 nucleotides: TGTGCCAGCAACCAGGGTTGGGGAGGCCAAGAGACCCAGTACTTC. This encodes CASNQGWGGQETQYF. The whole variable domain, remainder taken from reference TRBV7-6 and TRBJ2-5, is GAGVSQSPRYKVTKRGQDVALRCDPISGHVSLYWYRQALGQGPEFLTYFNYEAQQDKSGLPNDRFSAERPEGSISTLTIQRTEQRDSAMYRCASNQGWGGQETQYFGPGTRLLVL.

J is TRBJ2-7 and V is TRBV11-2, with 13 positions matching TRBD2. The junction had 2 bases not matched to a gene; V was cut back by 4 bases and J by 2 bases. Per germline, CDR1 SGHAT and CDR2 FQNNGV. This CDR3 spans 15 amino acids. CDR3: CASSSGLAGTYEQYF. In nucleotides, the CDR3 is TGTGCCAGCAGCTCGGGACTAGCGGGGACCTACGAGCAGTACTTC.

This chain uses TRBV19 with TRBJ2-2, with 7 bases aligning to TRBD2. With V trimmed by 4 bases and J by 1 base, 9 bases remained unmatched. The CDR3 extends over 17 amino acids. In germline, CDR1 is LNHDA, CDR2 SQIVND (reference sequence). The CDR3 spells CASSRTTGTKNTGELFF. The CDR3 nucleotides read TGTGCCAGTAGTAGAACGACCGGGACTAAGAACACCGGGGAGCTGTTTTTT.

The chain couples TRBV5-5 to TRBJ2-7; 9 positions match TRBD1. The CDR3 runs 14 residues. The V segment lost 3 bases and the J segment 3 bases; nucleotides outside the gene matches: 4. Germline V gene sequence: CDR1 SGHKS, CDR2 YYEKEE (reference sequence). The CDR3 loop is CASSWGQGDYEQYF. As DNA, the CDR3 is TGTGCCAGCAGCTGGGGACAGGGAGACTACGAGCAGTACTTC. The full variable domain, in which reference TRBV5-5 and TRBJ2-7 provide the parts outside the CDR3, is DAGVTQSPTHLIKTRGQQVTLRCSPISGHKSVSWYQQVLGQGPQFIFQYYEKEERGRGNFPDRFSARQFPNYSSELNVNALLLGDSALYLCASSWGQGDYEQYFGPGTRLTVT.

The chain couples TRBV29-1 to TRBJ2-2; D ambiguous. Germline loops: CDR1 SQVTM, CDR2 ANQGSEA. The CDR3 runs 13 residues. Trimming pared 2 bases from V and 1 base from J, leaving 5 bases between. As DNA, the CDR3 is TGCAGCGTTGAACCGCGGAACACCGGGGAGCTGTTTTTT. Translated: CSVEPRNTGELFF.

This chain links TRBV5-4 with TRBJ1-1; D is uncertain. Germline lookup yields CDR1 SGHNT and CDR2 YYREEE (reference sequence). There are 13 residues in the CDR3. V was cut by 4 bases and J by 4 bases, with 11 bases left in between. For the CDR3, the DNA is TGTGCCAGCAGCCAAGACTTTGGCACTGAAGCTTTCTTT. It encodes CASSQDFGTEAFF.